The 21 T cell receptor beta chains presented below share a single source sample, sequenced in a study of blood T cell repertoires in COVID-19. The method was immunoSEQ multiplex PCR; TCRdb's version includes in-frame clones alone and lacks a portion of them. The sample holds more than 100,000 clones, about 90% seen once. Sequencing used peripheral blood. The receptors come from a woman aged 60-75 years with COVID-19, enrolled during active disease.

The rearrangement joins TRBV18 to TRBJ2-3, with a possible D match to TRBD1 (5 bases). Germline assignment: CDR1 KGHSH and CDR2 LQKENI. The CDR3 has 15 residues. With 1 base removed from V and 0 bases from J, the gap between germline ends came to 8 bases. The CDR3, as DNA: TGTGCCAGCTCACCACGGACATCTAGCACAGATACGCAGTATTTT. It yields the protein CASSPRTSSTDTQYF.

The V gene is TRBV16, the J gene TRBJ2-3; 7 bases are shared with TRBD1. Germline trimming cut 0 bases from V and 5 bases from J; bases unmatched to any gene: 8. Looked up from germline, CDR1 is KGHSY and CDR2 is FQNENV. This CDR3 has 16 amino acids. CDR3 nucleotide sequence: TGTGCCAGCAGCCAATCGCCAGGGGGAAGGGGAGATACGCAGTATTTT. It yields the protein CASSQSPGGRGDTQYF.

The chain couples TRBV10-3 to TRBJ1-2; possible D gene TRBD1, 6 bases. V lost 0 bases to trimming and J lost 9 bases, with 14 bases between them. This CDR3 contains 14 residues. Germline CDR1 reads ENHRY; CDR2 reads SYGVKD. The CDR3 reads CAISESGAGLSYTF. In DNA, the CDR3 is TGTGCCATCAGTGAGTCGGGGGCAGGGCTCAGCTACACCTTC.

The rearrangement joins TRBV6-5 to TRBJ2-5; 11 bases align to TRBD2. Germline CDR1 is MNHEY and CDR2 is SVGAGI. This CDR3 comprises 13 residues. V dropped 4 bases and J dropped 9; count of bases not matched to a gene: 4. The DNA for the CDR3 is TGTGCCAGCAGTTCAGTAGCGGGGGGGCCCCAGTACTTC. Its protein is CASSSVAGGPQYF.

The chain has TRBV7-2 and TRBJ1-6; no clear D. Germline assignment: CDR1 SGHTA and CDR2 FQGNSA. V was clipped by 3 bases and J by 10 bases, with 7 bases between them. The CDR3 has 12 amino acids. The CDR3 spells CASSFGESPLHF. CDR3 DNA sequence: TGTGCCAGCAGCTTCGGGGAGTCACCCCTCCACTTT.

The chain combines TRBV29-1 with TRBJ1-4; D is undetermined. Germline assignment: CDR1 SQVTM and CDR2 ANQGSEA. Between the trimmed V and J ends, which lost 1 base and 2 bases, there was a span of 8 bases. The CDR3 extends over 14 amino acids. The CDR3 sequence is CSVEGTGTNEKLFF. Here the CDR3 DNA reads TGCAGCGTTGAAGGGACTGGGACTAATGAAAAACTGTTTTTT.

This clone was detected once. The chain is built from TRBV29-1 and TRBJ1-2, with D maybe TRBD1 (5 bases). CDR3 length equals 15 residues. Germline CDR1 is SQVTM and CDR2 is ANQGSEA. Trimming cost V 4 bases and J 5 bases, with 20 bases left between them. CDR3 protein: CSVARDSQIRYGYTF. Here the CDR3 DNA reads TGCAGCGTTGCACGCGACAGCCAGATTAGGTATGGCTACACCTTC.

This chain links TRBV27 with TRBJ2-2; 12 bases match TRBD2. This CDR3 region has 18 residues. The germline gives CDR1 MNHEY, CDR2 SMNVEV (reference sequence). V lost 2 bases and J lost 4; bases outside the gene matches: 8. CDR3 sequence: CASSLRLAGGPGTGELFF. The CDR3 DNA follows: TGTGCCAGCAGTTTACGGCTAGCGGGGGGGCCGGGCACCGGGGAGCTGTTTTTT.

The chain couples TRBV5-1 to TRBJ1-1; the D is unclear. Trimming took off 4 bases at V and 6 bases at J, with 13 bases between the two ends. Germline V lookup: CDR1 SGHRS, CDR2 YFSETQ. CDR3 length equals 13 residues. DNA for the CDR3: TGCGCCAGCAGCCGTGGAGAGGGTGCTGAAGCTTTCTTT. Translating it yields CASSRGEGAEAFF.

In this sample, this clone turned up once. This chain joins TRBV27 and TRBJ2-7, with D perhaps TRBD1 (5 bases). V gave up 2 bases and J gave up 3 bases, with 8 bases separating them. The CDR3 spans 13 residues. Germline assignment: CDR1 MNHEY and CDR2 SMNVEV (reference sequence). CDR3 residues: CASSLTDSYEQYF. The CDR3 nucleotides are TGTGCCAGCAGTTTAACCGACAGCTACGAGCAGTACTTC.

This rearrangement joins TRBV7-9 to TRBJ1-6; D gene ambiguous. The germline V gene encodes CDR1 SEHNR and CDR2 FQNEAQ (reference sequence). Trimming cost V 1 base and J 5 bases, with 12 bases left between them. The CDR3 extends over 16 amino acids. Here the CDR3 reads CASSLDVAANNSPLHF. The CDR3 DNA reads TGTGCCAGCAGCTTAGATGTTGCGGCGAATAATTCACCCCTCCACTTT.

The chain carries TRBV7-2 and TRBJ2-2, with a possible D match to TRBD2 (7 bases). Germline assignment: CDR1 SGHTA and CDR2 FQGNSA. The CDR3 is 16 residues long. With 5 bases removed from V and 4 bases from J, the gap between germline ends came to 17 bases. CDR3 sequence: CASSPSGGAVTGELFF. The CDR3 nucleotides are TGTGCCAGCAGCCCGAGTGGGGGGGCGGTCACCGGGGAGCTGTTTTTT. Combining the CDR3 with reference TRBV7-2 and TRBJ2-2 gives the whole variable domain GAGVSQSPSNKVTEKGKDVELRCDPISGHTALYWYRQSLGQGLEFLIYFQGNSAPDKSGLPSDRFSAERTGGSVSTLTIQRTQQEDSAVYLCASSPSGGAVTGELFFGEGSRLTVL.

The rearrangement joins TRBV9 to TRBJ2-2; 12 nucleotides line up with TRBD2. The CDR3 is 18 residues long. CDR1 is SGDLS and CDR2 is YYNGEE in the germline V gene. V dropped 0 bases and J dropped 4; count of bases not matched to a gene: 7. The CDR3 loop is CASSVASASGGGTGELFF. The CDR3 DNA reads TGTGCCAGCAGCGTAGCTTCGGCTAGCGGGGGGGGCACCGGGGAGCTGTTTTTT.

CDR3 nucleotide sequence: TGCGCCAGCGCCACCCTCAGGGATTCCTACGAGCAGTACTTC. Translating it yields CASATLRDSYEQYF. The chain combines TRBV5-1 with TRBJ2-7; a weak D match, TRBD1 (5 bases). The CDR3 is 14 amino acids. CDR1 is SGHRS and CDR2 is YFSETQ in the germline V gene. V was shortened by 7 bases and J by 1 base, with 15 bases between the two germline ends.

This rearrangement joins TRBV6-2 or TRBV6-3 to TRBJ2-5; 9 bases match TRBD2. Germline lookup yields CDR1 MNHEY and CDR2 SVGEGT. The CDR3 is 16 amino acids. With 0 bases clipped from V and 5 bases from J, the junction kept 7 bases outside the gene matches. CDR3 in DNA: TGTGCCAGCAGTTACTCGCGAGCGGGGGGCCTCGAGACCCAGTACTTC. Encoded protein: CASSYSRAGGLETQYF.

This chain links TRBV2 with TRBJ2-1; D gene uncertain. CDR1 is SNHLY, CDR2 FYNNEI, per germline. The V gene lost 4 bases and the J gene lost 3 bases, with 7 bases spanning the gap. The CDR3 spans 13 residues. CDR3: CASSGPLYNEQFF. The CDR3 coding sequence is TGTGCCAGCAGTGGTCCCCTCTACAATGAGCAGTTCTTC.

This sequence joins TRBV19 and TRBJ1-1; possibly TRBD1 for D (6 bases). V lost 8 bases and J lost 0, with 16 bases in between. The CDR3 is made up of 15 amino acids. The germline V gene encodes CDR1 LNHDA and CDR2 SQIVND (reference sequence). CDR3 residues: CASSRGGLMNTEAFF. The CDR3, as DNA: TGTGCCAGTTCGAGGGGGGGACTTATGAACACTGAAGCTTTCTTT.

This chain joins TRBV6-7 and TRBJ1-4; D perhaps matches TRBD1 (5 bases). TRBV6-7 belongs to the ORF category, with a function that is uncertain. V dropped 0 bases and J dropped 5 bases, with 10 bases sitting between them. CDR3 length equals 15 residues. The CDR3 DNA sequence: TGTGCCAGCAGTTACTCGAGCGGGGGGAATGAAAAACTGTTTTTT. Its protein is CASSYSSGGNEKLFF.

V and J are TRBV9 and TRBJ2-1; perhaps TRBD1 as D (5 bases). This CDR3 has 17 amino acids. Germline V gene data show CDR1 as SGDLS and CDR2 as YYNGEE. V was pared by 2 bases and J by 2 bases, with 17 bases between. This CDR3 is CASSVNPGRETYNEQFF. CDR3 bases: TGTGCCAGCAGCGTTAATCCGGGCAGGGAAACCTACAATGAGCAGTTCTTC.

The chain links TRBV7-8 to TRBJ2-7, with 10 nucleotides matching TRBD2. There are 15 residues in the CDR3. V was clipped by 5 bases and J by 2 bases; unmatched bases: 6. The V gene's germline CDR1 is SGHVS and CDR2 FQNEAQ. The CDR3 sequence: CASSPGTSEPYEQYF. The CDR3 DNA reads as TGTGCCAGCAGCCCCGGGACTAGCGAACCCTACGAGCAGTACTTC.

The V gene is TRBV7-2, the J gene TRBJ2-1; 12 bases fit TRBD2. Per germline, CDR1 SGHTA and CDR2 FQGNSA. The V segment lost 3 bases and the J segment 10 bases; nucleotides outside the gene matches: 10. The CDR3 totals 16 residues. The CDR3 DNA reads as TGTGCCAGCAGCTTCATTCTAGCGGGGGGGCCTGGAGAGCAGTTCTTC. Translation: CASSFILAGGPGEQFF.